This T cell receptor beta chain was sequenced in a study of blood T cell repertoires in COVID-19. Turning to the study itself: Samples representing acute and convalescent COVID-19 were sourced from the United States, Italy and Spain. Nucleic acid was either cDNA or gDNA, and it came from T cells, B-cell-depleted T cells, or PBMCs.

This clone appeared once. The V end was cut by 0 bases, the J end by 3 bases, with 11 bases between. Germline values: CDR1 SGDLS, CDR2 YYNGEE. The CDR3 totals 15 residues. Authors' analysis steps: Using reference gene primer amplification, nucleated cell counts were estimated. Only in-frame clones appear in the TCRdb table, and some are missing; sequencing was by immunoSEQ multiplex PCR. The D gene and trimming were derived from the DNA, and the V and J assignments and clone size from that table. In the table there are 40,000 to 50,000 clones, 80% to 90% of which are singletons. Source material: peripheral blood. This clonotype was obtained from a human donor in a cohort sampled during active COVID-19. The donor label of this sample is uncertain. This rearrangement joins TRBV9 to TRBJ2-3; tentatively, D is TRBD1 (6 bases). In DNA form, the CDR3 reads TGTGCCAGCAGCGTAGTAACAGGGTGGACAGATACGCAGTATTTT. Amino acid sequence: CASSVVTGWTDTQYF.